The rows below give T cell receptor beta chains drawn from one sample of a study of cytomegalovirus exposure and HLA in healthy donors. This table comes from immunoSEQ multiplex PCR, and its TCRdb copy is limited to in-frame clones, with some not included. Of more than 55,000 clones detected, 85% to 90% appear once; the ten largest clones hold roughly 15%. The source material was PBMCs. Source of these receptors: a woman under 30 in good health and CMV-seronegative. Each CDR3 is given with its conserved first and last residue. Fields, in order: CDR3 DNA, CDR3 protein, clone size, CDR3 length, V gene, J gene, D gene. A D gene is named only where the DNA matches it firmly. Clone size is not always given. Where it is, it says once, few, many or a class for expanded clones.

CDR3nt: TGTGCCAGCGCCGTAGCACAAGAGACCCAGTACTTC
CDR3aa: CASAVAQETQYF
abundance: -
len: 12
v_gene: TRBV28
j_gene: TRBJ2-5
d_gene: -

CDR3nt: TGTGCCAGCAGTTACTCGTATGTAACTAGCGTCTACGAGCAGTACTTC
CDR3aa: CASSYSYVTSVYEQYF
abundance: -
len: 16
v_gene: TRBV6-5
j_gene: TRBJ2-7
d_gene: TRBD2

CDR3nt: TGTGCCAGCAGTTGGGGACTGGAGGGTTTCTTT
CDR3aa: CASSWGLEGFF
abundance: -
len: 11
v_gene: TRBV28
j_gene: TRBJ1-1
d_gene: -

CDR3nt: TGTGCCAGTTCCAGCAGGGGTGATACCACTGAAGCTTTCTTT
CDR3aa: CASSSRGDTTEAFF
abundance: -
len: 14
v_gene: TRBV19
j_gene: TRBJ1-1
d_gene: -

CDR3nt: TGTGCCAGCAGCTTATGGACTAGCGGGACCTACGAGCAGTACTTC
CDR3aa: CASSLWTSGTYEQYF
abundance: -
len: 15
v_gene: TRBV5-5
j_gene: TRBJ2-7
d_gene: TRBD2

CDR3nt: TGTGCCAGCAGACCGACAGGGCTTAGGGAGCAGTTCTTC
CDR3aa: CASRPTGLREQFF
abundance: -
len: 13
v_gene: TRBV5-6
j_gene: TRBJ2-1
d_gene: TRBD1

CDR3nt: TGTGCCAGCAGTTCGGACATCTCTGGAAACACCATATATTTT
CDR3aa: CASSSDISGNTIYF
abundance: -
len: 14
v_gene: TRBV6-5
j_gene: TRBJ1-3
d_gene: -

CDR3nt: TGCGCCAGCAGCTGGACAGGTTTAGATACGCAGTATTTT
CDR3aa: CASSWTGLDTQYF
abundance: -
len: 13
v_gene: TRBV5-1
j_gene: TRBJ2-3
d_gene: TRBD1

CDR3nt: TGTGCCAGCAGCTTAGGCGGGACGGCCGGGGAGACCCAGTACTTC
CDR3aa: CASSLGGTAGETQYF
abundance: -
len: 15
v_gene: TRBV7-2
j_gene: TRBJ2-5
d_gene: -

CDR3nt: TGCGCCAGCAGTGAGTCGCCGGGGACAGGGGCCTTCTCTGAAGCTTTCTTT
CDR3aa: CASSESPGTGAFSEAFF
abundance: -
len: 17
v_gene: TRBV10-1
j_gene: TRBJ1-1
d_gene: TRBD1

CDR3nt: TGTGCCAGCAGCTTAGGGGGGGGCGGCGGACTGTCCACAGATACGCAGTATTTT
CDR3aa: CASSLGGGGGLSTDTQYF
abundance: -
len: 18
v_gene: TRBV7-9
j_gene: TRBJ2-3
d_gene: -

CDR3nt: TGTGCCAGCAGTGAAGATGCGGGGGCTTACTATGGCTACACCTTC
CDR3aa: CASSEDAGAYYGYTF
abundance: -
len: 15
v_gene: TRBV2
j_gene: TRBJ1-2
d_gene: -

CDR3nt: TGTGCCAGCAGTACAGGGGGAACTAATGAAAAACTGTTTTTT
CDR3aa: CASSTGGTNEKLFF
abundance: -
len: 14
v_gene: TRBV6-1
j_gene: TRBJ1-4
d_gene: TRBD1

CDR3nt: TGTGCCAGCAGTTTACCCAGGTCTCAAGCTACCTTCTTT
CDR3aa: CASSLPRSQATFF
abundance: -
len: 13
v_gene: TRBV28
j_gene: TRBJ1-1
d_gene: -

CDR3nt: TGTGCCAGCAGCTCCCCTCCTGCGGGCGTCTACGAGCAGTACTTC
CDR3aa: CASSSPPAGVYEQYF
abundance: -
len: 15
v_gene: TRBV5-4
j_gene: TRBJ2-7
d_gene: -

CDR3nt: TGTGCCAGTAGTATTCGGGCGGGACGGGGCGCTTACGAGCAGTACTTC
CDR3aa: CASSIRAGRGAYEQYF
abundance: -
len: 16
v_gene: TRBV19
j_gene: TRBJ2-7
d_gene: -

CDR3nt: TGTGCCAGCAGTGCAAGGAGAGAGCAGTACTTC
CDR3aa: CASSARREQYF
abundance: few
len: 11
v_gene: TRBV6-1
j_gene: TRBJ2-7
d_gene: -

CDR3nt: TGCGCCAGCAGCTTGGTTCGGGGGGCCGCCTATGGCTACACCTTC
CDR3aa: CASSLVRGAAYGYTF
abundance: -
len: 15
v_gene: TRBV5-1
j_gene: TRBJ1-2
d_gene: -

CDR3nt: TGTGCCAGCTCACCTAAGGGACTAGCGGGAGGGACTGAGCAGTTCTTC
CDR3aa: CASSPKGLAGGTEQFF
abundance: once
len: 16
v_gene: TRBV18
j_gene: TRBJ2-1
d_gene: TRBD2

CDR3nt: TGCGCCAGCAGCGTAGGACAGGGGGCGGCTTTCTTT
CDR3aa: CASSVGQGAAFF
abundance: -
len: 12
v_gene: TRBV5-1
j_gene: TRBJ1-1
d_gene: TRBD1

CDR3nt: TGTGCCAGCAGTTTACCGGGACTACACCCATCTGGGGCCAACGTCCTGACTTTC
CDR3aa: CASSLPGLHPSGANVLTF
abundance: -
len: 18
v_gene: TRBV28
j_gene: TRBJ2-6
d_gene: TRBD2

CDR3nt: TGTGCCAGCAATAACAGGGCTCGAGGTCAGCCCCAGCATTTT
CDR3aa: CASNNRARGQPQHF
abundance: -
len: 14
v_gene: TRBV6-1
j_gene: TRBJ1-5
d_gene: -

CDR3nt: TGTGCCAGTAGGGGCCGGGGAACGGATCCGAGGTGGTACTTC
CDR3aa: CASRGRGTDPRWYF
abundance: -
len: 14
v_gene: TRBV19
j_gene: TRBJ2-7
d_gene: -

CDR3nt: TGTGCCAGCAGTCCCAGGGCTAATCAGCCCCAGCATTTT
CDR3aa: CASSPRANQPQHF
abundance: -
len: 13
v_gene: TRBV28
j_gene: TRBJ1-5
d_gene: -

CDR3nt: TGTGCCAGCAGTTACTCCGGGGTGAACACTGAAGCTTTCTTT
CDR3aa: CASSYSGVNTEAFF
abundance: few
len: 14
v_gene: TRBV6-5
j_gene: TRBJ1-1
d_gene: -

CDR3nt: TGTGCCAGCAGTGAAAGGGGGCACCATCCCCAGCATTTT
CDR3aa: CASSERGHHPQHF
abundance: few
len: 13
v_gene: TRBV2
j_gene: TRBJ1-5
d_gene: TRBD1

CDR3nt: TGTGCCAGTAGTAGATCCGGGACAGGGTACACCTACGAGCAGTACTTC
CDR3aa: CASSRSGTGYTYEQYF
abundance: -
len: 16
v_gene: TRBV19
j_gene: TRBJ2-7
d_gene: TRBD1

CDR3nt: TGTGCCAGCAGTGGGGGACAGGACGAGCAGTACTTC
CDR3aa: CASSGGQDEQYF
abundance: -
len: 12
v_gene: TRBV2
j_gene: TRBJ2-7
d_gene: TRBD1

CDR3nt: TGTGCCAGCAGCGTAGAGTCGGGGGGGGCTGCGGATACGCAGTATTTT
CDR3aa: CASSVESGGAADTQYF
abundance: once
len: 16
v_gene: TRBV9
j_gene: TRBJ2-3
d_gene: TRBD2

CDR3nt: TGTGCCAGCAGCTTGGCGCAACCGGGACAGAGCGGCTACACCTTC
CDR3aa: CASSLAQPGQSGYTF
abundance: -
len: 15
v_gene: TRBV5-4
j_gene: TRBJ1-2
d_gene: TRBD1

CDR3nt: TGTGCCAGCTCGCTCTTGGGGGGAGGAGATACGCAGTATTTT
CDR3aa: CASSLLGGGDTQYF
abundance: -
len: 14
v_gene: TRBV18
j_gene: TRBJ2-3
d_gene: -

CDR3nt: TGCGCCAGCAGCCCCGACATGGAGCTGTTTTTT
CDR3aa: CASSPDMELFF
abundance: -
len: 11
v_gene: TRBV5-1
j_gene: TRBJ2-2
d_gene: -

CDR3nt: TGTGCCTGGCTCGGACAGGGCTTTCGCTCTGGAAACACCATATATTTT
CDR3aa: CAWLGQGFRSGNTIYF
abundance: few
len: 16
v_gene: TRBV30
j_gene: TRBJ1-3
d_gene: TRBD1

CDR3nt: TGTGCCAGCAGTAAGACAGCGAACACCGGGGAGCTGTTTTTT
CDR3aa: CASSKTANTGELFF
abundance: -
len: 14
v_gene: TRBV9
j_gene: TRBJ2-2
d_gene: -

CDR3nt: TGCGCCAGCAGCTTGGGGACTAGCCTCACCGGGGAGCTGTTTTTT
CDR3aa: CASSLGTSLTGELFF
abundance: -
len: 15
v_gene: TRBV5-1
j_gene: TRBJ2-2
d_gene: TRBD2

CDR3nt: TGCGCCAGCAGCTTGTATTCGAGACTAGCGGGAGTGACCGGGGAGCTGTTTTTT
CDR3aa: CASSLYSRLAGVTGELFF
abundance: -
len: 18
v_gene: TRBV5-1
j_gene: TRBJ2-2
d_gene: TRBD2

CDR3nt: TGTGCCAGCAGAGAGAGACAGGGGAGGGAGACCCAGTACTTC
CDR3aa: CASRERQGRETQYF
abundance: -
len: 14
v_gene: TRBV28
j_gene: TRBJ2-5
d_gene: TRBD1

CDR3nt: TGTGCCAGTAGACCGGGGACAGGGGGATATCAGCCCCAGCATTTT
CDR3aa: CASRPGTGGYQPQHF
abundance: -
len: 15
v_gene: TRBV19
j_gene: TRBJ1-5
d_gene: TRBD1

CDR3nt: TGTGCCAGCAGCTCGGGGGGGCAGCAAGAGACCCAGTACTTC
CDR3aa: CASSSGGQQETQYF
abundance: -
len: 14
v_gene: TRBV7-3
j_gene: TRBJ2-5
d_gene: TRBD2

CDR3nt: TGTGCCAGCAGGCACGGACAGAATAGCAATCAGCCCCAGCATTTT
CDR3aa: CASRHGQNSNQPQHF
abundance: -
len: 15
v_gene: TRBV6-5
j_gene: TRBJ1-5
d_gene: -

CDR3nt: TGTGCCAGCAGTTCAACAGGGGGGGGCGATACGCAGTATTTT
CDR3aa: CASSSTGGGDTQYF
abundance: -
len: 14
v_gene: TRBV27
j_gene: TRBJ2-3
d_gene: -

CDR3nt: TGTGCCATCAGTGGTTATCAGGCCACCTACACCTTC
CDR3aa: CAISGYQATYTF
abundance: -
len: 12
v_gene: TRBV10-3
j_gene: TRBJ1-2
d_gene: -

CDR3nt: TGTGCCACCAGCAGACCACGCCCGAGTGAGCAGTTCTTC
CDR3aa: CATSRPRPSEQFF
abundance: once
len: 13
v_gene: TRBV15
j_gene: TRBJ2-1
d_gene: -

CDR3nt: TGTGCCAGCTCACCACCTGAGGGGGCGTCTGGAACTGAAGCTTTCTTT
CDR3aa: CASSPPEGASGTEAFF
abundance: -
len: 16
v_gene: TRBV18
j_gene: TRBJ1-1
d_gene: TRBD1

CDR3nt: TGCGCCAGCAGCTTGAGCGGAACTGCTGGAGATACGCAGTATTTT
CDR3aa: CASSLSGTAGDTQYF
abundance: -
len: 15
v_gene: TRBV5-1
j_gene: TRBJ2-3
d_gene: -